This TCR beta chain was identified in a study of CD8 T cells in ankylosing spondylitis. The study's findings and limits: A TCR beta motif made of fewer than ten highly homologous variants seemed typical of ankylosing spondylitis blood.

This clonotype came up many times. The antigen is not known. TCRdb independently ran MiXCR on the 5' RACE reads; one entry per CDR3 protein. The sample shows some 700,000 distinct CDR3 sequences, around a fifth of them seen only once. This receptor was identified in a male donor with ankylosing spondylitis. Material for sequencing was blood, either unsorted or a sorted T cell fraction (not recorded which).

CDR3: CAISESRDEQFF. Written as DNA, the CDR3 is TGTGCCATCAGTGAGTCAAGGGATGAGCAGTTCTTC. The V call is TRBV10-3, the J call TRBJ2-1; D is uncertain. This CDR3 is built from 12 residues. The germline V gene has CDR1 ENHRY and CDR2 SYGVKD. V lost 0 bases to trimming and J lost 8 bases, with 5 bases between them.